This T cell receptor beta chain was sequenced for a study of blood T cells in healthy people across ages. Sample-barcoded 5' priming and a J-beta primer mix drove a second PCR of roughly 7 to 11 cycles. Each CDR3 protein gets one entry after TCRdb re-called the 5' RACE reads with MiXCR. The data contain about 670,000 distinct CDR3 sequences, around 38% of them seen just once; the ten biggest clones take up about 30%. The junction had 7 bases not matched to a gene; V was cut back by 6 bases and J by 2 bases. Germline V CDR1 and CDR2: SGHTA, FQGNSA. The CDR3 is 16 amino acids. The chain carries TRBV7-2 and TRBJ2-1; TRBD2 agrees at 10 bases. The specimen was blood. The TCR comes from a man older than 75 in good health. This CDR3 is CASSRTGTSAYNEQFF. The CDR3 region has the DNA TGTGCCAGCAGTAGAACCGGGACTAGCGCCTACAATGAGCAGTTCTTC. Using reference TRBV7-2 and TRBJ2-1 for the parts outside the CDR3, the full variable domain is GAGVSQSPSNKVTEKGKDVELRCDPISGHTALYWYRQSLGQGLEFLIYFQGNSAPDKSGLPSDRFSAERTGGSVSTLTIQRTQQEDSAVYLCASSRTGTSAYNEQFFGPGTRLTVL.